The 21 T cell receptor beta chains in this list originate from one sample, sequenced in a study of OX40 agonist ivuxolimab in advanced cancers. Using immunoSEQ multiplex PCR, the repertoire was profiled, and TCRdb retains in-frame clones only, with some absent. The sample carries some 75,000 clones, 84% recorded once. The specimen comprised CD4+ or CD8+ T cells sorted from blood, sampled in a trial of the OX40 agonist ivuxolimab. The receptors were sampled from an adult with an advanced solid tumor such as melanoma, head and neck, liver or kidney cancer.

The V call is TRBV5-8, the J call TRBJ1-5, with 8 bases matching TRBD1. V lost 0 bases and J lost 5; bases outside the gene matches: 4. Germline assignment: CDR1 SGHTS and CDR2 YDEGEE. The CDR3 totals 15 residues. The CDR3 DNA follows: TGTGCCAGCAGCTTGGGACAGGGACAGGATCAGCCCCAGCATTTT. Amino acids: CASSLGQGQDQPQHF.

This clone was counted only a few times. This rearrangement joins TRBV30 to TRBJ1-5; D may be TRBD1 (5 bases). The CDR3 spans 15 residues. The V end lost 3 bases, the J end lost 1 base, and 13 bases lay between the germline ends. Germline CDR1 is GTSNPN and CDR2 is SVGIG (reference sequence). The CDR3 nucleotides are TGTGCCTGGAGCTCCATAGGGGACAGCAATCAGCCCCAGCATTTT. Encoded protein: CAWSSIGDSNQPQHF.

The CDR3: CASSLVGRQDYGYTF. In nucleotides, the CDR3 is TGTGCCAGCAGCTTGGTTGGGAGACAGGACTATGGCTACACCTTC. The chain uses TRBV5-4 and TRBJ1-2; tentatively, D is TRBD1 (6 bases). CDR1 is SGHNT, CDR2 YYREEE, per germline (reference sequence). This CDR3 spans 15 amino acids. Trimming removed 0 bases at V and 3 bases at J, with 12 bases between. Full variable domain (remainder filled in from reference TRBV5-4 and TRBJ1-2): ETGVTQSPTHLIKTRGQQVTLRCSSQSGHNTVSWYQQALGQGPQFIFQYYREEENGRGNFPPRFSGLQFPNYSSELNVNALELDDSALYLCASSLVGRQDYGYTFGSGTRLTVV.

This chain joins TRBV11-3 and TRBJ2-1, with unresolved D. V was clipped by 6 bases and J by 9 bases, with 12 bases between them. The CDR3 sequence is 12 residues long. Per germline, CDR1 SGHNT and CDR2 YENEEA. The CDR3, as DNA: TGTGCCAGCAGACGCAAGGGTGCTGAGCAGTTCTTC. This gives the protein CASRRKGAEQFF.

The chain combines TRBV5-1 with TRBJ2-5; no definite D call. Germline-derived CDR1 and CDR2 are SGHRS and YFSETQ. CDR3 length equals 11 residues. The ends were cut back, 3 bases at V and 1 base at J, with 1 base in the middle. The CDR3 here is CASSSQETQYF. In nucleotides, the CDR3 is TGCGCCAGCAGCTCCCAAGAGACCCAGTACTTC.

Here the CDR3 reads CASSLGGARDIQYF. The CDR3 region has the DNA TGTGCCAGCAGCTTGGGGGGGGCGAGGGACATTCAGTACTTC. The chain links TRBV5-6 to TRBJ2-4; TRBD1 or TRBD2 may be the D gene (6 bases each). The V end lost 0 bases, the J end lost 8 bases, and 12 bases lay between the germline ends. Germline loops: CDR1 SGHDT, CDR2 YYEEEE. The CDR3 totals 14 residues. Complete variable domain (other parts from reference TRBV5-6 and TRBJ2-4): DAGVTQSPTHLIKTRGQQVTLRCSPKSGHDTVSWYQQALGQGPQFIFQYYEEEERQRGNFPDRFSGHQFPNYSSELNVNALLLGDSALYLCASSLGGARDIQYFGAGTRLSVL.

The chain carries TRBV14 and TRBJ1-4, with a possible D match to TRBD1 (5 bases). The CDR3 totals 16 residues. Trimming removed 0 bases at V and 8 bases at J, with 16 bases between. Germline CDR1 reads SGHDN; CDR2 reads FVKESK. CDR3 DNA: TGTGCCAGCAGCCAAGATCTTCCAGGGAGAGGGGAAAAACTGTTTTTT. Residues: CASSQDLPGRGEKLFF.

The rearrangement uses TRBV7-2 and TRBJ2-3, with 7 bases lining up with TRBD2. Germline values: CDR1 SGHTA, CDR2 FQGNSA. The CDR3 has 17 residues. After removal of 5 bases from V and 2 bases from J, the junction contained 13 bases not matched to a gene. DNA of the CDR3: TGTGCCAGCAGCCCTGAGCGGGGTTGGAGCCTCACAGATACGCAGTATTTT. Protein: CASSPERGWSLTDTQYF.

Of note for this clone: Other DNA sequences in the sample encode the same CDR3. The chain uses TRBV7-2 and TRBJ2-1; D gene uncertain. Trimming removed 5 bases at V and 0 bases at J, with 11 bases between. CDR3 length: 15 residues. CDR1 and CDR2 (germline): SGHTA, FQGNSA. The CDR3 spells CASSTDSSSYNEQFF. CDR3 coding DNA: TGTGCCAGCAGCACCGACTCGAGCTCCTACAATGAGCAGTTCTTC.

The chain couples TRBV6-5 to TRBJ2-2; the match to TRBD2 covers 13 bases. Per the germline V gene, CDR1 is MNHEY and CDR2 is SVGAGI. V shed 5 bases, J shed 6 bases, and the junction held 0 bases outside the gene matches. This CDR3 region has 14 residues. The CDR3 bases are TGTGCCAGCAGTGGACTAGCGGGGGCCGGGGAGCTGTTTTTT. Translation gives CASSGLAGAGELFF.

J is TRBJ2-7 and V is TRBV2; 7 nucleotides line up with TRBD2. The germline V gene encodes CDR1 SNHLY and CDR2 FYNNEI. The CDR3 runs to 15 residues. The V and J ends lost 3 bases and 4 bases, in that order; junction bases with no gene match: 9. The CDR3 sequence: CASSDANRGVYEQYF. CDR3 nucleotides: TGTGCCAGCAGTGACGCCAACCGGGGGGTTTACGAGCAGTACTTC.

The rearrangement uses TRBV27 and TRBJ1-3, with D unresolved. Trimming left V 5 bases short and J 0 bases short, with 8 bases between. The germline gives CDR1 MNHEY, CDR2 SMNVEV (reference sequence). The CDR3 is 14 amino acids. The CDR3 spells CASSPGLSGNTIYF. DNA of the CDR3: TGTGCCAGCAGTCCCGGCCTCTCTGGAAACACCATATATTTT.

The chain joins TRBV11-2 to TRBJ2-5; possible D gene TRBD2, 5 bases. CDR3 length: 14 amino acids. CDR1 and CDR2 from the germline V gene are SGHAT and FQNNGV. Trimming took off 5 bases at V and 5 bases at J, with 15 bases between the two ends. CDR3 coding DNA: TGTGCCAGCAGCCCCGCCGGGATAAGGGAGACCCAGTACTTC. As protein: CASSPAGIRETQYF.

The chain couples TRBV7-9 to TRBJ1-5, with 9 nucleotides matching TRBD1. Losses at the gene ends were 7 bases for V and 6 bases for J; bases not matched to a gene: 4. In germline, CDR1 is SEHNR, CDR2 FQNEAQ (reference sequence). The CDR3 length is 13 residues. The CDR3 protein is CASTQGAAQPQHF. The CDR3 coding sequence is TGTGCCAGCACACAGGGGGCGGCTCAGCCCCAGCATTTT.

This rearrangement joins TRBV18 to TRBJ1-3; possibly TRBD1 for D (5 bases). Germline lookup yields CDR1 KGHSH and CDR2 LQKENI. With 4 bases removed from V and 0 bases from J, the gap between germline ends came to 16 bases. The CDR3 covers 17 residues. The CDR3 coding sequence is TGTGCCAGCTCACGTCTTCTCGGAGACAGCTCTGGAAACACCATATATTTT. Protein product: CASSRLLGDSSGNTIYF.

The V call is TRBV4-2, the J call TRBJ2-7; D uncertain. CDR1 and CDR2 from the germline V gene are LGHNA and YNFKEQ. V was trimmed by 0 bases and J by 3 bases, leaving 15 bases between them. The CDR3 runs to 16 residues. For the CDR3, the DNA is TGTGCCAGCAGCCAAGATCTGAGAGGATCTCTCTACGAGCAGTACTTC. Translated: CASSQDLRGSLYEQYF.

This clone was observed a few times. The CDR3 sequence is CASSPWDGYEQYF. CDR3 DNA: TGTGCCAGCAGCCCCTGGGACGGCTACGAGCAGTACTTC. The rearrangement joins TRBV9 to TRBJ2-7, with D perhaps assigned TRBD1 or TRBD2 (5 bases each). Trimming pared 4 bases from V and 3 bases from J, leaving 11 bases between. CDR1 and CDR2 (germline): SGDLS, YYNGEE. The CDR3 consists of 13 residues.

The V and J genes are TRBV4-3 and TRBJ2-4; 7 positions match TRBD2. This CDR3 contains 15 residues. V lost 2 bases, J lost 8 bases, and 9 bases stayed unmatched. Germline V gene sequence: CDR1 LGHNA, CDR2 YSLEER. CDR3 sequence: CASSQLGHAGDIQYF. Written as DNA, the CDR3 is TGCGCCAGCAGCCAACTAGGACACGCGGGGGACATTCAGTACTTC.

J is TRBJ2-7 and V is TRBV6-5, with 9 nucleotides matching TRBD2. Germline V lookup: CDR1 MNHEY, CDR2 SVGAGI. The CDR3 is 15 residues long. V was clipped by 7 bases and J by 0 bases; unmatched bases: 7. The CDR3 spells CASTSGSGGSYEQYF. The CDR3 nucleotides read TGTGCCAGCACCTCGGGTAGCGGGGGCTCCTACGAGCAGTACTTC.

The chain is built from TRBV4-3 and TRBJ2-2; D remains unclear. V was pared by 3 bases and J by 2 bases, with 7 bases between. CDR3 length: 14 amino acids. Per germline, CDR1 LGHNA and CDR2 YSLEER. The CDR3, as DNA: TGCGCCAGCAGCCAGGGGTTCAACACCGGGGAGCTGTTTTTT. Translated: CASSQGFNTGELFF.

The chain joins TRBV10-3 to TRBJ2-2; 7 bases match TRBD2. The CDR3 is 15 amino acids. Germline assignment: CDR1 ENHRY and CDR2 SYGVKD. The J segment lost 4 bases and the V segment lost 0 bases, leaving 2 bases of the junction unmatched. The CDR3: CAISESGGTTGELFF. The CDR3, as DNA: TGTGCCATCAGTGAGTCGGGGGGGACCACCGGGGAGCTGTTTTTT.